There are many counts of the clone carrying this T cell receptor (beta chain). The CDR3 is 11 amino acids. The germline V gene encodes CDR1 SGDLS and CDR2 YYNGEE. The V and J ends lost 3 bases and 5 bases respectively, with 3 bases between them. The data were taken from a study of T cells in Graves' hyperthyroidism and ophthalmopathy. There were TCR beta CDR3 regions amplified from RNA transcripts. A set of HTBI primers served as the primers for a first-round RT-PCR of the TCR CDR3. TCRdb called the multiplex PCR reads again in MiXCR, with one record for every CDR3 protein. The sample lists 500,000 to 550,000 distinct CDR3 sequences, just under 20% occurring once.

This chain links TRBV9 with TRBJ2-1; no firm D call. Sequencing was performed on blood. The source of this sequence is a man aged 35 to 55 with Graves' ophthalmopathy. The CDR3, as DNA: TGTGCCAGCAGCGCGGACAATGAGCAGTTCTTC. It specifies CASSADNEQFF.